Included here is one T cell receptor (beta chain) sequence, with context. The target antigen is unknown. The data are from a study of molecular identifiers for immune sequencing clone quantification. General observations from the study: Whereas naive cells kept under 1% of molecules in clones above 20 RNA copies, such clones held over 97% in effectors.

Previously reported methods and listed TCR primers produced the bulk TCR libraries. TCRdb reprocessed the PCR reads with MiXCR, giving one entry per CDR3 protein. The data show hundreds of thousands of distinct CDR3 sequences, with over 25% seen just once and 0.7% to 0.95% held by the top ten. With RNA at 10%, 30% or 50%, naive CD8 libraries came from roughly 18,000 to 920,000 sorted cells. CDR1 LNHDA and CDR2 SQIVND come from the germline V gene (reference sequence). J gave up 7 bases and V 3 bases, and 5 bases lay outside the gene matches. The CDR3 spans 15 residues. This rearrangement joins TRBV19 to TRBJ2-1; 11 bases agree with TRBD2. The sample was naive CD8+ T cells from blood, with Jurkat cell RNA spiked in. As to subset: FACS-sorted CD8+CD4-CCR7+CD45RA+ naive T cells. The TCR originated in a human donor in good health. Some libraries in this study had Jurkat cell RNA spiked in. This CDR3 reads CASSISGGARNEQFF. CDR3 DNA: TGTGCCAGTAGTATTAGCGGGGGGGCGAGGAATGAGCAGTTCTTC.